Shown below are 6 T cell receptor beta chains from a single sample sequenced in a study of T cells after yellow fever vaccination. Using its own MiXCR run on the 5' RACE reads, TCRdb lists one record per CDR3 protein. The sample includes fewer than 150,000 distinct CDR3 sequences, roughly 6.8% of them seen just once. Sequenced material: CD4+ T cells sorted from PBMCs, taken roughly seven weeks after the first yellow fever vaccination. All receptors come from a man between 18 and 35 years old who received the YFV17D yellow fever vaccine.

This clonotype was seen repeatedly, ten times or more. This sequence joins TRBV7-3 and TRBJ2-3; perhaps TRBD1 as D (7 bases). The CDR3 runs to 14 residues. Looked up from germline, CDR1 is SGHTA and CDR2 is FQGTGA. The V end lost 1 base, the J end lost 10 bases, and 15 bases lay between the germline ends. The DNA of the CDR3 is TGTGCCAGCAGCTTAAGTACAGGGGAGGCGGCGCAGTATTTT. It yields the protein CASSLSTGEAAQYF. Using reference TRBV7-3 and TRBJ2-3 for the parts outside the CDR3, the full variable domain is GAGVSQTPSNKVTEKGKYVELRCDPISGHTALYWYRQSLGQGPEFLIYFQGTGAADDSGLPNDRFFAVRPEGSVSTLKIQRTERGDSAVYLCASSLSTGEAAQYFGPGTRLTVL.

This clonotype was recorded many times. The gene calls are TRBV20-1 and TRBJ2-7; D unresolved. The CDR3 spans 11 residues. Per germline, CDR1 DFQATT and CDR2 SNEGSKA (reference sequence). Trimming stripped 8 bases from V and 4 bases from J, with 12 bases between. CDR3 residues: CSPQNSYEQYF. The DNA of the CDR3 is TGCAGTCCCCAAAACTCTTACGAGCAGTACTTC.

This clonotype was observed many times. The V call is TRBV7-2, the J call TRBJ1-2; D gene ambiguous. The CDR3 runs 17 residues. The V and J ends lost 2 bases and 5 bases respectively, with 21 bases between them. Germline CDR1 and CDR2: SGHTA and FQGNSA. CDR3 nucleotides: TGTGCCAGCAGCTTATTCGAGGTCAGATGGATTGCTTATGGCTACACCTTC. Translation: CASSLFEVRWIAYGYTF.

CDR3 bases: TGTGCCAGCAGTGCGGGACAGGGTAATGTGGATGGCTACACCTTC. It is translated as CASSAGQGNVDGYTF. The gene calls are TRBV12-3 or TRBV12-4 and TRBJ1-2; 9 bases line up with TRBD1. V gave up 5 bases and J gave up 6 bases; unmatched junction bases: 10. The length of the CDR3 is 15 residues.

This clonotype was seen at least ten times. The chain recombines TRBV5-1 with TRBJ2-5; D may be TRBD1 (6 bases). Trimming left V 4 bases short and J 5 bases short, with 18 bases between. The CDR3 is made up of 15 amino acids. The germline V gene encodes CDR1 SGHRS and CDR2 YFSETQ. This chain's CDR3 is CASSASGTLRETQYF. As DNA, the CDR3 is TGCGCCAGCAGCGCCTCCGGGACACTGCGGGAGACCCAGTACTTC.

V is TRBV5-1 and J is TRBJ1-4; D is uncertain. The CDR3 is 15 amino acids. In germline, CDR1 is SGHRS, CDR2 YFSETQ. The germline V and J ends were trimmed by 4 bases and 6 bases, with 16 bases remaining between them. The CDR3 is CASSPRTSRDEKLFF. The CDR3 nucleotides read TGCGCCAGCAGCCCGAGGACCTCACGGGATGAAAAACTGTTTTTT.